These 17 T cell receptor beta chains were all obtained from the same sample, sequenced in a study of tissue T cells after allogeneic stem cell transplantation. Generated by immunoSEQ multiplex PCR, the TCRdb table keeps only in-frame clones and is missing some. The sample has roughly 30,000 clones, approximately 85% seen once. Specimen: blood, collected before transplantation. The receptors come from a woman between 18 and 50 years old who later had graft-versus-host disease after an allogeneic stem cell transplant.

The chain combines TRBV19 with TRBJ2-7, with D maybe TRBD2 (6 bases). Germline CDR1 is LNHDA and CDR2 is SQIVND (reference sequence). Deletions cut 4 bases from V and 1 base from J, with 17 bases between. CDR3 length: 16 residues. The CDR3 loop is CASSTSRRGRSYEQYF. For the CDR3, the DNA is TGTGCCAGTAGTACCTCACGGAGGGGTAGGTCCTACGAGCAGTACTTC.

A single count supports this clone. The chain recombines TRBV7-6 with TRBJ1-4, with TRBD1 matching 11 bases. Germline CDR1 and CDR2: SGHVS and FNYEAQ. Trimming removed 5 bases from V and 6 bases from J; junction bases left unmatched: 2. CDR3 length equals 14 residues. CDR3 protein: CASSVGQGDEKLFF. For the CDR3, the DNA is TGTGCCAGCAGCGTGGGACAGGGGGATGAAAAACTGTTTTTT.

The CDR3 region has the DNA TGTGCCTGGAATCTTGATGGGACAGATACGCAGTATTTT. It encodes CAWNLDGTDTQYF. The V call is TRBV30, the J call TRBJ2-3; D ambiguous. The CDR3 spans 13 residues. Trimming shortened V by 4 bases and J by 3 bases, and 11 bases separated the two germline ends. The germline gives CDR1 GTSNPN, CDR2 SVGIG (reference sequence).

The CDR3 DNA sequence: TGTGCCAGCAGCGTAGGAGGGACTCAGAACACTGAAGCTTTCTTT. Residues: CASSVGGTQNTEAFF. The chain joins TRBV9 to TRBJ1-1, with D tentatively TRBD1 (5 bases). The V end lost 0 bases, the J end lost 1 base, and 10 bases lay between the germline ends. The CDR3 contains 15 residues. Germline CDR1 SGDLS, CDR2 YYNGEE.

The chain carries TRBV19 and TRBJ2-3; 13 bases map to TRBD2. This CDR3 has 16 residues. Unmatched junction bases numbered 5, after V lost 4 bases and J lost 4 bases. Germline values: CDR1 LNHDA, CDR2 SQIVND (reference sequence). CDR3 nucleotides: TGTGCCAGTAGTACACGGACTAGCGGGAGCCCAGATACGCAGTATTTT. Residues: CASSTRTSGSPDTQYF.

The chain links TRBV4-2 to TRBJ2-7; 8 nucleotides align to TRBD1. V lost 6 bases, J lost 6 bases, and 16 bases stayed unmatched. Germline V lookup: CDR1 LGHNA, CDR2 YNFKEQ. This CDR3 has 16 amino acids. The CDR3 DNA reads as TGTGCCAGCAGTGAACAGGCAGGGGGCGTCTTAAGCGAGCAGTACTTC. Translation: CASSEQAGGVLSEQYF.

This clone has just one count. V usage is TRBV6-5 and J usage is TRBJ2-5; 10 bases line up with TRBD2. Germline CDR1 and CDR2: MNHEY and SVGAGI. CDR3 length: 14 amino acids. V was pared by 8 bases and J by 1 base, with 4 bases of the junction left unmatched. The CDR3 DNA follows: TGTGCCAGCCGGCCTAGCGGGGGCCAAGAGACCCAGTACTTC. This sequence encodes CASRPSGGQETQYF.

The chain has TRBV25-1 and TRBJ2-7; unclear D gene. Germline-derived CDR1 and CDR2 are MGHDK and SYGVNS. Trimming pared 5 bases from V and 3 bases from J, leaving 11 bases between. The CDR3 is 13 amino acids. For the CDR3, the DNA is TGTGCCAGCAGTCGGGCAGGCAACTACGAGCAGTACTTC. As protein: CASSRAGNYEQYF.

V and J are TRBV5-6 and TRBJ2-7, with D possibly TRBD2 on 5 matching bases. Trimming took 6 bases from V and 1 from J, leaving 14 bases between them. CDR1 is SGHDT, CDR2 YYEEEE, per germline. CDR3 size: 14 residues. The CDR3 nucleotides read TGTGCCAGCACCCCACGGGGAAATTCCTACGAGCAGTACTTC. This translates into CASTPRGNSYEQYF.

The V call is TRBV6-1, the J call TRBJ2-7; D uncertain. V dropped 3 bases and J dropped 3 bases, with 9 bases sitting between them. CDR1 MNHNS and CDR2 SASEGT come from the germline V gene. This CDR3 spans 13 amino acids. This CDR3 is CASSDLDGYEQYF. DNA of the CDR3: TGTGCCAGCAGTGATTTGGACGGCTACGAGCAGTACTTC.

The CDR3 here is CASSGQGAEKTQYF. The CDR3 DNA reads as TGTGCCAGCAGTGGACAGGGGGCAGAAAAGACCCAGTACTTC. The J gene is TRBJ2-5, the V gene TRBV2; 10 bases are a match to TRBD1. V lost 4 bases and J lost 6; bases outside the gene matches: 5. Germline V gene data show CDR1 as SNHLY and CDR2 as FYNNEI. The CDR3 loop spans 14 amino acids. Using reference TRBV2 and TRBJ2-5 for the parts outside the CDR3, the full variable domain is EPEVTQTPSHQVTQMGQEVILRCVPISNHLYFYWYRQILGQKVEFLVSFYNNEISEKSEIFDDQFSVERPDGSNFTLKIRSTKLEDSAMYFCASSGQGAEKTQYFGPGTRLLVL.

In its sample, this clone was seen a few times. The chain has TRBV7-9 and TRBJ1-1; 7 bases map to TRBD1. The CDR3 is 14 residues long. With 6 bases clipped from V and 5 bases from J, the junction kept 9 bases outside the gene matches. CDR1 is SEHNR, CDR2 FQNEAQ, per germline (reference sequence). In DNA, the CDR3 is TGTGCCAGCAGGCCAGGGGGGGCTGGGACTGAAGCTTTCTTT. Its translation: CASRPGGAGTEAFF.

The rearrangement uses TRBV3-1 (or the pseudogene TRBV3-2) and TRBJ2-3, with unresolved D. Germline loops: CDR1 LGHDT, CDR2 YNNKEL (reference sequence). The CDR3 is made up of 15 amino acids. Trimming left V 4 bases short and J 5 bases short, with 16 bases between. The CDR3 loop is CASSPDLIRRDTQYF. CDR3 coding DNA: TGTGCCAGCAGCCCCGACCTCATACGGAGAGATACGCAGTATTTT.

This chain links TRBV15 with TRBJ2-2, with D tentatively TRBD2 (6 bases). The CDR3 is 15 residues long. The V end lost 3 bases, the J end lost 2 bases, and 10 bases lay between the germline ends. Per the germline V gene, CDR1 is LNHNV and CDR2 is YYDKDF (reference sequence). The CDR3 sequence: CATSSGTDNTGELFF. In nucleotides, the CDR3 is TGTGCCACCAGCAGCGGGACTGACAACACCGGGGAGCTGTTTTTT.

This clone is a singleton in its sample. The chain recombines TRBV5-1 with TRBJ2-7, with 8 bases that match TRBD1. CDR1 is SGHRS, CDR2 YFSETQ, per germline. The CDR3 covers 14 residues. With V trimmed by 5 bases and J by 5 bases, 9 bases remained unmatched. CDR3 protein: CASSYGQGTNEQYF. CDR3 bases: TGCGCCAGCAGTTACGGACAGGGAACGAACGAGCAGTACTTC.

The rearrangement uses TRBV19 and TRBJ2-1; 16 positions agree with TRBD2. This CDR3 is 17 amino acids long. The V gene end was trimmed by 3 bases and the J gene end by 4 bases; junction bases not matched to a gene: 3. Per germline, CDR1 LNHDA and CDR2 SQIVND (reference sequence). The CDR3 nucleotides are TGTGCCAGTAGTATGGGGACTAGCGGGAGGGGTTACAATGAGCAGTTCTTC. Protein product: CASSMGTSGRGYNEQFF.

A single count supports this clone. In DNA form, the CDR3 reads TGTGCCAGCAGTGACCTCTACGAGCAGTACTTC. It yields the protein CASSDLYEQYF. The rearrangement links TRBV6-2 or TRBV6-3 to TRBJ2-7; D unclear. Germline CDR1 MNHEY, CDR2 SVGEGT. Trimming removed 5 bases at V and 3 bases at J, with 5 bases between. This CDR3 spans 11 amino acids.